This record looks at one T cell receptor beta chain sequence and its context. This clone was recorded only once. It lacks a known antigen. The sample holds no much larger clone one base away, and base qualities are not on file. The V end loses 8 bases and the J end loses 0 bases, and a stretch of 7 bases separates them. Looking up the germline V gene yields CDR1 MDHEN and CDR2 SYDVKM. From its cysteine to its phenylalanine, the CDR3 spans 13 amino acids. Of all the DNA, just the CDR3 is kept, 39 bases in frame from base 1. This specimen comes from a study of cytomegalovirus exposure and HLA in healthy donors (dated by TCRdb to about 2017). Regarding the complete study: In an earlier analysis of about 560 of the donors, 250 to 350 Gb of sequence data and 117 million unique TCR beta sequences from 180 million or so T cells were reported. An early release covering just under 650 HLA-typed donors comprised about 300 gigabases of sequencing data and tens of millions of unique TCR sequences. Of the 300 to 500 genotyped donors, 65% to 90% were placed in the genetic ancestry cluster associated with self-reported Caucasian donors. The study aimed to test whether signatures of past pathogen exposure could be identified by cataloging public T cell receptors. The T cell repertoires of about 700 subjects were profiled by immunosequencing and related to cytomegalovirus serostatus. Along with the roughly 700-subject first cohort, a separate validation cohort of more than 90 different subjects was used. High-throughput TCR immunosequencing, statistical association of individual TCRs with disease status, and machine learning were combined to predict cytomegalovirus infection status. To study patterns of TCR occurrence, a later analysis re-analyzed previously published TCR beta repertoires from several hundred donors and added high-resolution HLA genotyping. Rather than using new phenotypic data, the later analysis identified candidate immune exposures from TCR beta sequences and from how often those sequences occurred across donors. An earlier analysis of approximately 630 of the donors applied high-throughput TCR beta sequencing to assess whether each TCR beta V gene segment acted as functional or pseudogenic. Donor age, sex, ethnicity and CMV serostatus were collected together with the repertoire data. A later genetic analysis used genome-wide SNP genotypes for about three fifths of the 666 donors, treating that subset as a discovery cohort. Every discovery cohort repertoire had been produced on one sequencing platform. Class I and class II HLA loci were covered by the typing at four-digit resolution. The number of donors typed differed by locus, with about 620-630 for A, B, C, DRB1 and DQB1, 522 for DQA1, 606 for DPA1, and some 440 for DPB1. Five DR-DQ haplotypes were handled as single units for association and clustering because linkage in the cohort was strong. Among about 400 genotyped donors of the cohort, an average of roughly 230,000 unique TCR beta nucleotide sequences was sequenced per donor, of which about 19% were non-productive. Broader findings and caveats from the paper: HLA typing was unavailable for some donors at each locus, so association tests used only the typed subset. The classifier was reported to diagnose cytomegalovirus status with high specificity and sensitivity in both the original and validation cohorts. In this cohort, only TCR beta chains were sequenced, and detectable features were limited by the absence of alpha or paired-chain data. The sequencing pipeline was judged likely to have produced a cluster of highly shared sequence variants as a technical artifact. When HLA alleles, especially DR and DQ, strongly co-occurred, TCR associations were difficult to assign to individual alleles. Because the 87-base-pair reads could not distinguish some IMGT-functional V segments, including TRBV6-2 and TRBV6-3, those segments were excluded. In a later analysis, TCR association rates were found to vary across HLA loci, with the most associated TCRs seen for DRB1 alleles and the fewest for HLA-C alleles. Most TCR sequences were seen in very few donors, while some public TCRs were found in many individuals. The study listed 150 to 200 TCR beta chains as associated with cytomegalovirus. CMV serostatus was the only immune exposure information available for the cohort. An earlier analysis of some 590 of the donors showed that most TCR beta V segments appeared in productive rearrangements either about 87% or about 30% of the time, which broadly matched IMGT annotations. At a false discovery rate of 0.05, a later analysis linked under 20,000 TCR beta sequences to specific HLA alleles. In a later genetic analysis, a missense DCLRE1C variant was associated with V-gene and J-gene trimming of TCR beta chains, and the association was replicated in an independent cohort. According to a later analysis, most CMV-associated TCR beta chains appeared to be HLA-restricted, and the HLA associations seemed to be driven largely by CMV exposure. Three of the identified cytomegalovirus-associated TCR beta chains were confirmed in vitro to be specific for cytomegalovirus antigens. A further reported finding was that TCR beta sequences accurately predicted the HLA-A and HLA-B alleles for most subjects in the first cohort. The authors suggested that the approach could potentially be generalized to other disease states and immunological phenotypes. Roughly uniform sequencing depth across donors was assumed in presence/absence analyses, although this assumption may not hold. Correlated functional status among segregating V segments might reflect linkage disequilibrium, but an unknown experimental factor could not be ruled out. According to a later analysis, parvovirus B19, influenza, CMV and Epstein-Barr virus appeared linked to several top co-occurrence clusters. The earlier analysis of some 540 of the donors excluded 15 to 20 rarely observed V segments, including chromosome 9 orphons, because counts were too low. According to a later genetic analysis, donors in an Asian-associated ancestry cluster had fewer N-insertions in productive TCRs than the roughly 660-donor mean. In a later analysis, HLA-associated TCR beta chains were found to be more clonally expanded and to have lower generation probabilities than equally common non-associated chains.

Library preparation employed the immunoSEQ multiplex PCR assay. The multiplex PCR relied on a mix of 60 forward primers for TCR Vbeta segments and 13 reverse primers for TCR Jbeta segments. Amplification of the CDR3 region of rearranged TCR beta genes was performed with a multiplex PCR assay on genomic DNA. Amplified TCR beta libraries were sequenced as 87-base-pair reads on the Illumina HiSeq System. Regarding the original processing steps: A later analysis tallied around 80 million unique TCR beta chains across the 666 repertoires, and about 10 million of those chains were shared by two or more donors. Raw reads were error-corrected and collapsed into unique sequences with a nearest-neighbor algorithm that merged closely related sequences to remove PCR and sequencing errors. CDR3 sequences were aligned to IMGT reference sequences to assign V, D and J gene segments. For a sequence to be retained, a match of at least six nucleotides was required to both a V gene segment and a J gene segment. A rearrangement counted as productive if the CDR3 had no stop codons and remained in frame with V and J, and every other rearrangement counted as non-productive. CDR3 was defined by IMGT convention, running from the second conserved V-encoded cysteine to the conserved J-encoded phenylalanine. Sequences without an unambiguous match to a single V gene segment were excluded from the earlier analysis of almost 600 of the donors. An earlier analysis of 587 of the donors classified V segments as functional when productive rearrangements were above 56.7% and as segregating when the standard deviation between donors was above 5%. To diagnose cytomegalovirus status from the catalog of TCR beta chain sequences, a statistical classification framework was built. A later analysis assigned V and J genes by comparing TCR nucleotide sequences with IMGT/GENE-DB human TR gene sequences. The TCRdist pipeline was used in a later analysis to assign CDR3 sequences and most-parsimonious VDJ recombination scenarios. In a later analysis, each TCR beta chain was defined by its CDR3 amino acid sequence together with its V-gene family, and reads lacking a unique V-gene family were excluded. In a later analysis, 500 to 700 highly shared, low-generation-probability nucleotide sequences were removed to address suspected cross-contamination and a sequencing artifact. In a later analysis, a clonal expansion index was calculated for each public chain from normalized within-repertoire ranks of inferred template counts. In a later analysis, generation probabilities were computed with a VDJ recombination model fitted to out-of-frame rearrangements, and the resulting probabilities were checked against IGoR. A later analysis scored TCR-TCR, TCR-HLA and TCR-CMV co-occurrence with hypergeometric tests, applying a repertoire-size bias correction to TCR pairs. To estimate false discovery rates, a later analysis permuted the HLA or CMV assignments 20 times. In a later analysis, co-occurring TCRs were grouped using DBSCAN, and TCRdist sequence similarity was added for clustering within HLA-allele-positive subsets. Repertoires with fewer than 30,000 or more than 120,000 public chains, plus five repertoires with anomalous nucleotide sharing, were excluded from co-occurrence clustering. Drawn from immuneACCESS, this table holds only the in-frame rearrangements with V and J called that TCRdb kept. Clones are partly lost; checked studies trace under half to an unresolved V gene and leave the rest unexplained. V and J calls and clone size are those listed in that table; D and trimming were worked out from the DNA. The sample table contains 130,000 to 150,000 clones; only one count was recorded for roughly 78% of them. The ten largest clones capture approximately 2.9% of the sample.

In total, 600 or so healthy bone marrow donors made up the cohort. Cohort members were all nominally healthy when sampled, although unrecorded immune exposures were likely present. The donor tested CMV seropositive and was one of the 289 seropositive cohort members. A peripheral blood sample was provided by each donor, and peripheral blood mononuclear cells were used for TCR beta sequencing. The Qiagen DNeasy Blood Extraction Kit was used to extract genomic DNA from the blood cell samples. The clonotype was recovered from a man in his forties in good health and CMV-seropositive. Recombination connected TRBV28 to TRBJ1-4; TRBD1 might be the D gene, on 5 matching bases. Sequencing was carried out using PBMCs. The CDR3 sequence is CASHRSTNEKLFF. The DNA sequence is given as TGTGCCAGCCACAGGTCAACTAATGAAAAACTGTTTTTT.